This T cell receptor beta chain derives from a study of glioma-infiltrating T cells. Amplification of TCR alpha and beta CDR3 regions from RNA used iRepertoire nested multiplex PCR. For one-step reverse transcription and amplification, about 85-400 ng of tissue mRNA or PBMC total RNA was used. MiXCR was run by TCRdb on the multiplex PCR reads, yielding one entry per CDR3 protein. The sample holds more than 20,000 distinct CDR3 sequences, around 23% seen once. Findings and caveats of the study: Tissue and blood shared very few CDR3 sequences. Tissue-blood divergence was below expectation in non-neoplastic patients, above in gliomas.

Note on this clonotype: The antigen remains unidentified.

Trimming took 1 base from V and 0 from J; bases not matched to a gene: 2. The CDR3 sequence is 15 residues long. Germline CDR1 SEHNR, CDR2 FQNEAQ (reference sequence). The genes are TRBV7-9 and TRBJ1-1, with 7 bases aligning to TRBD1. Material for sequencing was glioma tissue, nonneoplastic brain tissue, or PBMCs (not recorded which). The receptor comes from a human donor with low-grade glioma or glioblastoma, undergoing nonglioma brain surgery, or in good health (not recorded which). The CDR3 loop reads CASSLETGLNTEAFF. The CDR3 nucleotides are TGTGCCAGCAGCTTAGAGACAGGGTTGAACACTGAAGCTTTCTTT.